This T cell receptor beta chain was recovered during a study of CD8 T cells in ankylosing spondylitis. At least ten counts were recorded for this clonotype. Its target is unknown. Broader study findings: Before this, some motif variants had been reported in reactive arthritis synovial fluid and blood.

V was shortened by 6 bases and J by 6 bases, with 12 bases between the two germline ends. CDR3 size: 13 residues. Germline CDR1 MNHEY, CDR2 SVGEGT. By quantitative 5'-RACE with molecular barcodes, the TCR beta libraries were made. TCRdb re-derived calls from the 5' RACE reads in MiXCR, one entry per CDR3 protein. The table includes 150,000 to 200,000 distinct CDR3 sequences, approximately 10% detected once. This sequence joins TRBV6-2 or TRBV6-3 and TRBJ2-1; no definite D call. Sequencing used blood, either unsorted or a sorted T cell fraction (not recorded which). The TCR was taken from a female donor with ankylosing spondylitis or in good health (not recorded which). The CDR3 loop is CASSPGGINEQFF. The CDR3, as DNA: TGTGCCAGCAGCCCGGGTGGGATCAATGAGCAGTTCTTC.